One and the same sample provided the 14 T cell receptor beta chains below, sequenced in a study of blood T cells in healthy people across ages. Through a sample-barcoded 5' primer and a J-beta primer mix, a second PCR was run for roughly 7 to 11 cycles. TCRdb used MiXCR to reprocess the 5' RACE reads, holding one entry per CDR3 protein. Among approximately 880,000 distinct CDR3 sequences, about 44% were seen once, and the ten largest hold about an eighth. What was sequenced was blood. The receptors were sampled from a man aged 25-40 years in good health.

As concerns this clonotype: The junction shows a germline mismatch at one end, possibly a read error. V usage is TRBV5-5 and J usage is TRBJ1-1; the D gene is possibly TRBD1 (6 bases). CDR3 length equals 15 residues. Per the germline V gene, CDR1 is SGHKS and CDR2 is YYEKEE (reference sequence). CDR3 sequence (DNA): TGTGCCAGCAGCTTGGATACAGGGATGAACACGGAAGCTTTCTTT. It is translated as CASSLDTGMNTEAFF.

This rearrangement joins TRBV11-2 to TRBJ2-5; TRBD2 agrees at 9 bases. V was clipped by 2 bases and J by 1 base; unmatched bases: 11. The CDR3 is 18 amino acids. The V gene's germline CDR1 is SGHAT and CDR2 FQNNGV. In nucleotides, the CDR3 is TGTGCCAGCAGCTTAAATAGTGGAGCGGGGGGTTTCCAAGAGACCCAGTACTTC. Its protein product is CASSLNSGAGGFQETQYF.

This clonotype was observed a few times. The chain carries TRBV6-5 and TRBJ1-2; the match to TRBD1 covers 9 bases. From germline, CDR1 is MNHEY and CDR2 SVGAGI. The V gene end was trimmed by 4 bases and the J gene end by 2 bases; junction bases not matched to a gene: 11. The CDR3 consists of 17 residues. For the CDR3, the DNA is TGTGCCAGCAGTTTTACCGGGACAGGGAGAAAGAACTATGGCTACACCTTC. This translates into CASSFTGTGRKNYGYTF.

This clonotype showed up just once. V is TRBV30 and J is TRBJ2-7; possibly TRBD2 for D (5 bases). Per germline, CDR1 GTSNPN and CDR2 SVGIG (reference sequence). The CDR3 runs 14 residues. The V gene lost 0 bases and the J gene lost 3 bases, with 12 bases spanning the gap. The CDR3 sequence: CAWSVGNENYEQYF. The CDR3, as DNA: TGTGCCTGGAGTGTCGGGAACGAAAACTACGAGCAGTACTTC. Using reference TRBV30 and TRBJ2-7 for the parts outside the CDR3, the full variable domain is SQTIHQWPATLVQPVGSPLSLECTVEGTSNPNLYWYRQAAGRGLQLLFYSVGIGQISSEVPQNLSASRPQDRQFILSSKKLLLSDSGFYLCAWSVGNENYEQYFGPGTRLTVT.

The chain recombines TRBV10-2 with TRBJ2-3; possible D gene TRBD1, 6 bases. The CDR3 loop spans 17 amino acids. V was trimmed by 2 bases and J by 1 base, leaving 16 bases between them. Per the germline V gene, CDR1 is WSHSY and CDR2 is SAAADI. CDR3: CASSEPSYGGRTDTQYF. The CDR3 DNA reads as TGCGCCAGCAGTGAGCCTAGTTATGGGGGCCGCACAGATACGCAGTATTTT.

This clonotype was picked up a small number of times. The CDR3 DNA reads as TGTGCCAGCAGTATAACAGGGGAGACCCAGTACTTC. It yields the protein CASSITGETQYF. This rearrangement joins TRBV7-2 to TRBJ2-5; TRBD1 might be the D (6 bases). The CDR3 has 12 residues. Germline V CDR1 and CDR2: SGHTA, FQGNSA. V lost 6 bases and J 5 bases, leaving 10 bases between the germline ends. Full variable domain (remainder filled in from reference TRBV7-2 and TRBJ2-5): GAGVSQSPSNKVTEKGKDVELRCDPISGHTALYWYRQSLGQGLEFLIYFQGNSAPDKSGLPSDRFSAERTGGSVSTLTIQRTQQEDSAVYLCASSITGETQYFGPGTRLLVL.

CDR3 loop: CASHTGYGEQYF. CDR3 bases: TGTGCCAGTCACACCGGGTACGGGGAGCAGTACTTC. This sequence joins TRBV12-3 or TRBV12-4 and TRBJ2-5; D possibly corresponds to TRBD2 (5 bases). This CDR3 is 12 amino acids long. The V end lost 9 bases, the J end lost 11 bases, and 19 bases lay between the germline ends.

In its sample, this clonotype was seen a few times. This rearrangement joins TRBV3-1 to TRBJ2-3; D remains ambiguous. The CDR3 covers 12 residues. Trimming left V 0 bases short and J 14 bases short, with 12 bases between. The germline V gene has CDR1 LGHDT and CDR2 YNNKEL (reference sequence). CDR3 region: CASSQDRRSPYF. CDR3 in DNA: TGTGCCAGCAGCCAAGATCGGCGAAGTCCGTATTTT.

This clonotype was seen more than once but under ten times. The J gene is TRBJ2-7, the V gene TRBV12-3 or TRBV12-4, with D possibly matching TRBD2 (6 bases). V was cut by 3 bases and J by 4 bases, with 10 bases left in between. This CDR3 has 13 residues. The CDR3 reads CASSFLRGYEQYF. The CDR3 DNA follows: TGTGCCAGCAGTTTTTTACGGGGGTACGAGCAGTACTTC.

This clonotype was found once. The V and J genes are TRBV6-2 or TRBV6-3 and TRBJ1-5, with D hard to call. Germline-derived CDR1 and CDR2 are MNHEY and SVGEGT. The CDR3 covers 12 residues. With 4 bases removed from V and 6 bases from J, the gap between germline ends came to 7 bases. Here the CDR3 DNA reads TGTGCCAGCAGTTGGGAGGGTCAGCCCCAGCATTTT. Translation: CASSWEGQPQHF.

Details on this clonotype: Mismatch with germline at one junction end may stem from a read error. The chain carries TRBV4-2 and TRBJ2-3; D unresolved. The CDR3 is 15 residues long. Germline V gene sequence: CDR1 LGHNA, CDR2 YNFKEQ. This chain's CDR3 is CANSLFAGLTDTQYF. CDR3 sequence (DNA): TGTGCCAACAGCCTTTTCGCCGGTTTAACAGATACGCAGTATTTT.

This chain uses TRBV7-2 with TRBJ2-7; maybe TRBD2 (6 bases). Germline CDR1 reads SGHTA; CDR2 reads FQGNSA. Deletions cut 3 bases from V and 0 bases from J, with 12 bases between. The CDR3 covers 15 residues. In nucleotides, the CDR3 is TGTGCCAGCAGCTTCCGGGACTTGAGCTCCTACGAGCAGTACTTC. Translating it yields CASSFRDLSSYEQYF.

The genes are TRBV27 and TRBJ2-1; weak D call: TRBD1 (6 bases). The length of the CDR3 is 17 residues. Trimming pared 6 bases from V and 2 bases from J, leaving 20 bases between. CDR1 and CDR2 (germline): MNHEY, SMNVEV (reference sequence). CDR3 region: CASSSPARTAAYNEQFF. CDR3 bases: TGTGCCAGCAGCTCCCCCGCACGGACAGCCGCCTACAATGAGCAGTTCTTC.

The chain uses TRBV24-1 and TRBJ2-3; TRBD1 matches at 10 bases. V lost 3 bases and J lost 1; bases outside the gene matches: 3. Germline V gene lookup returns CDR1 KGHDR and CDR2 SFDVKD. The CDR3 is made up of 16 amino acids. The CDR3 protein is CATSDTGQGRTDTQYF. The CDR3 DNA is TGTGCCACCAGTGATACGGGACAGGGGCGCACAGATACGCAGTATTTT.